This is a list of T cell receptor beta chains from one sample in a study of blood T cell repertoires in COVID-19. This table comes from immunoSEQ multiplex PCR, and its TCRdb copy is limited to in-frame clones, with some not included. The repertoire has about 230,000 clones, around 83% of them found once; the top ten carry roughly 8.7%. Sequenced material: peripheral blood. The receptor source for this set is a man aged 35-49 years with active or convalescent COVID-19. CDR3s include the opening cysteine and the closing phenylalanine or tryptophan. Not every row has a clone size; where given, it reads once, few, many or a size class.

>TRBV2|TRBJ1-2|NA
CASRGQNYGYTF
>TRBV14|TRBJ2-2|NA
CASSPFPGGRGTGELFF
>TRBV28|TRBJ2-1|NA
CASSLGSSGSKGNEQFF
>TRBV29-1|TRBJ1-1|once
CSVARGNEAFF
>TRBV5-4|TRBJ2-7|NA
CASSPGTSGGVGVEQYF
>TRBV12-3/TRBV12-4|TRBJ1-2|NA
CASTRGQTSGYTF
>TRBV2|TRBJ2-2|NA
CASSDRGNTGELFF
>TRBV9|TRBJ2-1|NA
CASSVDVGGPGANEQFF
>TRBV4-2|TRBJ2-7|NA
CASSPPAWTGGGWIEQYF
>TRBV20-1|TRBJ2-3|NA
CSASTSGTDTQYF
>TRBV6-5|TRBJ2-3|NA
CASSSGTSGSVDTQYF
>TRBV5-1|TRBJ2-1|NA
CASGYQVFQGQNEQFF
>TRBV27|TRBJ1-1|NA
CASSFQGSLSAEAFF
>TRBV19|TRBJ1-1|NA
CASSIDLWVGATEAFF
>TRBV2|TRBJ1-5|NA
CASSKQGDYQPQHF
>TRBV4-3|TRBJ2-2|NA
CASSQDGSAARELFF
>TRBV19|TRBJ2-1|few
CASNGASNEQFF
>TRBV7-6|TRBJ1-1|NA
CASSFEGFGDTEAFF
>TRBV5-4|TRBJ2-5|NA
CASSLGGAGAQETQYF
>TRBV11-3|TRBJ2-7|NA
CASRRTGGTYEQYF
>TRBV30|TRBJ2-1|NA
CAWRPRGGHSYNEQFF
>TRBV7-9|TRBJ2-3|NA
CASSLGTKGATTDTQYF
>TRBV29-1|TRBJ1-1|NA
CSVARVLSDTEAFF
>TRBV19|TRBJ1-2|NA
CASSTTINYGYTF
>TRBV6-5|TRBJ1-2|NA
CASRRGGEPYGYTF
>TRBV6-2/TRBV6-3|TRBJ1-1|NA
CASSPPGQGFWDTEAFF
>TRBV6-4|TRBJ1-6|NA
CATMTFSSYNSPLHF
>TRBV2|TRBJ1-2|NA
CASSRHGQDGYTF
>TRBV24-1|TRBJ2-7|NA
CATSDSGTGAYEQYF